This T cell receptor (beta chain) was sequenced during a study of naive and memory T cell subsets. V was shortened by 0 bases and J by 3 bases, with 9 bases between the two germline ends. The CDR3 sequence is 15 residues long. Germline V CDR1 and CDR2: SGHAT, FQNNGV. On this clonotype itself: The antigen is not known.

The beta constant-region primer was an equimolar mix of two oligonucleotides covering TRBC1 and TRBC2. The ligated cDNA underwent four PCR rounds using SP2 and nested alpha and beta constant-region primers. TCRdb fed the UMI-ligation and nested PCR reads into MiXCR, producing one record per CDR3 protein. Of over 100,000 distinct CDR3 sequences in the sample, 14% were seen once. Study-level results: Especially in CD8 cells, naive repertoires contained a few larger clonotypes, possibly CD45RA-re-expressing memory cells.

From the second PCR step, alpha and beta chains were amplified apart. CD8 T cells were positively selected from what remained after CD4 positive selection. This rearrangement joins TRBV11-2 to TRBJ2-1, with unresolved D. The sequenced sample consisted of naive CD8+ T cells from blood. This TCR came from a human donor in good health. CDR3 in DNA: TGTGCCAGCAGCTTAGATAGTGACAACTACAATGAGCAGTTCTTC. Translated, it gives CASSLDSDNYNEQFF.